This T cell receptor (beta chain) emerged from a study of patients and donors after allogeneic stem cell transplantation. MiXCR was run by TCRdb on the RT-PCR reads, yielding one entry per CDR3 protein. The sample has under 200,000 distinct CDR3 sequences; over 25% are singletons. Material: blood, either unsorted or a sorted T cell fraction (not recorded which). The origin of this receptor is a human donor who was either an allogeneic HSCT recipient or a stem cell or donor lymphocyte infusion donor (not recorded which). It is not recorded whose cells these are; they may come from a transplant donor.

The DNA for the CDR3 is TGTGCCAGCAGCTATCGACAGGGGGCTTATGAGACCCAGTACTTC. It encodes CASSYRQGAYETQYF. The V gene is TRBV5-8, the J gene TRBJ2-5, with TRBD1 matching over 10 bases. The CDR3 consists of 15 residues. The J segment lost 5 bases and the V segment lost 3 bases, leaving 7 bases of the junction unmatched. Germline V gives CDR1 SGHTS, CDR2 YDEGEE.